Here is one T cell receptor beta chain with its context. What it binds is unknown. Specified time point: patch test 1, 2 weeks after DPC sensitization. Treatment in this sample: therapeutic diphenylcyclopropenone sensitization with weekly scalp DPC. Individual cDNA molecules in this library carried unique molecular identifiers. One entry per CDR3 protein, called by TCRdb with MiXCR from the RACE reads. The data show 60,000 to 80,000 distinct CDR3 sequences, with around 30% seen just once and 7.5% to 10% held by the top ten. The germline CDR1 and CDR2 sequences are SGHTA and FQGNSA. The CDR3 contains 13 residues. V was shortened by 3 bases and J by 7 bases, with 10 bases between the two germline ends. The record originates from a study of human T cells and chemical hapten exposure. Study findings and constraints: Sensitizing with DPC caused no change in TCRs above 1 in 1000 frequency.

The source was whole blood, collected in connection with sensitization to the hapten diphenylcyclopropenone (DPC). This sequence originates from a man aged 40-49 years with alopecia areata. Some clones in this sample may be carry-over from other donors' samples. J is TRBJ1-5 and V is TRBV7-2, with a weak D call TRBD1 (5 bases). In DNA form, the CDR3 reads TGTGCCAGCAGCTTGGAAGGGGTACAGCCCCAGCATTTT. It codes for CASSLEGVQPQHF. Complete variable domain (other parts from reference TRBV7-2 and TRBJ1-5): GAGVSQSPSNKVTEKGKDVELRCDPISGHTALYWYRQSLGQGLEFLIYFQGNSAPDKSGLPSDRFSAERTGGSVSTLTIQRTQQEDSAVYLCASSLEGVQPQHFGDGTRLSIL.